A selection of T cell receptor beta chains follows, all from one sample in a study of cytomegalovirus exposure and HLA in healthy donors. Repertoires were generated with immunoSEQ multiplex PCR, while TCRdb's copy carries only in-frame clones and drops some. The sample has tens of thousands of clones, 77% seen once; the top ten hold approximately 3%. Sequenced sample: PBMCs. These receptor sequences come from a man aged 45-60 years in good health and CMV-seropositive. Each CDR3 is given with its conserved first and last residue. A D gene is named only where the DNA matches it firmly. A clone size is listed for some rows: how often the clone was seen (once, few, many), or a class if it is expanded.

V: TRBV7-3; D: -; size: -; J: TRBJ2-3; CDR3: CASSLTGTSTDTQYF; DNA: TGTGCCAGCAGCTTAACAGGGACTAGCACAGATACGCAGTATTTT
V: TRBV4-2; D: -; size: -; J: TRBJ1-2; CDR3: CASSQGQGSGYGYTF; DNA: TGTGCCAGCAGCCAAGGGCAGGGGTCGGGCTATGGCTACACCTTC
V: TRBV13; D: TRBD1; size: -; J: TRBJ1-1; CDR3: CASSPRGTGGKLTEAFF; DNA: TGTGCCAGCAGCCCGCGGGGGACAGGGGGCAAGTTGACTGAAGCTTTCTTT
V: TRBV5-6; D: -; size: -; J: TRBJ2-5; CDR3: CASSIDRYQETQYF; DNA: TGTGCCAGCAGCATAGACAGGTACCAAGAGACCCAGTACTTC
V: TRBV9; D: TRBD1; size: -; J: TRBJ2-7; CDR3: CASSVSPTGTEGEQYF; DNA: TGTGCCAGCAGCGTATCCCCAACCGGGACAGAGGGTGAGCAGTACTTC
V: TRBV5-1; D: -; size: -; J: TRBJ2-4; CDR3: CASSLGIGGVAAKNIQYF; DNA: TGCGCCAGCAGCTTGGGCATTGGAGGGGTCGCAGCCAAAAACATTCAGTACTTC
V: TRBV5-4; D: TRBD1; size: -; J: TRBJ2-7; CDR3: CASSLGTGVYEQYF; DNA: TGTGCCAGCAGCTTGGGAACAGGGGTATACGAGCAGTACTTC
V: TRBV7-6; D: -; size: -; J: TRBJ2-5; CDR3: CASSSFETQYF; DNA: TGTGCCAGCAGCTCTTTTGAGACCCAGTACTTC
V: TRBV2; D: -; size: once; J: TRBJ1-5; CDR3: CASSPGGGGNQPQHF; DNA: TGTGCCAGCAGTCCTGGGGGGGGTGGCAATCAGCCCCAGCATTTT
V: TRBV25-1; D: -; size: -; J: TRBJ1-5; CDR3: CASSLRVSNQPQHF; DNA: TGTGCCAGCAGCCTGAGGGTTAGCAATCAGCCCCAGCATTTT
V: TRBV11-2; D: -; size: -; J: TRBJ2-1; CDR3: CASSLKSYNEQFF; DNA: TGTGCCAGCAGCCTAAAGTCGTACAATGAGCAGTTCTTC
V: TRBV7-9; D: -; size: -; J: TRBJ1-1; CDR3: CASSLEWAGIAFF; DNA: TGTGCCAGCAGCTTAGAGTGGGCAGGGATAGCTTTCTTT
V: TRBV5-1; D: TRBD2; size: -; J: TRBJ2-2; CDR3: CASSEGGTNTGELFF; DNA: TGCGCCAGCAGCGAGGGAGGGACGAACACCGGGGAGCTGTTTTTT
V: TRBV5-4; D: TRBD2; size: -; J: TRBJ2-1; CDR3: CASSRSSGIDNEQFF; DNA: TGTGCCAGCAGCCGTTCTAGCGGGATTGACAATGAGCAGTTCTTC
V: TRBV12-5; D: TRBD2; size: -; J: TRBJ2-3; CDR3: CASGFGGGLAESTDTQYF; DNA: TGTGCTAGTGGTTTCGGGGGCGGACTAGCGGAGAGCACAGATACGCAGTATTTT
V: TRBV5-1; D: -; size: -; J: TRBJ1-2; CDR3: CASSLQGSGYTF; DNA: TGCGCCAGCAGCTTGCAGGGTAGTGGCTACACCTTC
V: TRBV7-6; D: TRBD2; size: -; J: TRBJ2-7; CDR3: CASSFGGLAGGHEQYF; DNA: TGTGCCAGCAGCTTTGGGGGACTAGCGGGGGGGCACGAGCAGTACTTC
V: TRBV7-9; D: -; size: -; J: TRBJ2-5; CDR3: CASSFLGSLETQYF; DNA: TGTGCCAGCAGCTTTCTCGGGAGTCTGGAGACCCAGTACTTC